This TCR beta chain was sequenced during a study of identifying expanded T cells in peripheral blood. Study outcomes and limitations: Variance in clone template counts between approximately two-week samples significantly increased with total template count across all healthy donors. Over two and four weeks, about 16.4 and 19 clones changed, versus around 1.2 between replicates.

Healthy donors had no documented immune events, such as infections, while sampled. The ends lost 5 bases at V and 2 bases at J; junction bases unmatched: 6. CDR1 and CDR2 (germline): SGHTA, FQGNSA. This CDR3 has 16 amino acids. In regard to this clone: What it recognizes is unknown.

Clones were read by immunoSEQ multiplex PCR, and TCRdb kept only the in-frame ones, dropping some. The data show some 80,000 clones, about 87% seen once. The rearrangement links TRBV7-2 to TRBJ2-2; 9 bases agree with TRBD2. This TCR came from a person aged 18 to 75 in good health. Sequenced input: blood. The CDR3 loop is CASSPMGLANTGELFF. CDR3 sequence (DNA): TGTGCCAGCAGCCCCATGGGACTAGCCAACACCGGGGAGCTGTTTTTT.